This T cell receptor beta chain was recovered during a study of beta chain features in type 1 diabetes. CDR3 length: 15 residues. CDR1 and CDR2 (germline): KGHSH, LQKENI. The V end lost 2 bases, the J end lost 1 base, and 11 bases lay between the germline ends. Since all of the isolated RNA was reverse transcribed, expressed TCRB transcripts were what got sequenced. Using immunoSEQ multiplex PCR, the repertoire was profiled, and TCRdb retains in-frame clones only, with some absent. Seen here are under 450,000 clones, about 14% observed once, and the top ten hold under 0.02%. Sorted populations all exceeded 98% purity.

This receptor was obtained from a woman aged 18-29 years in good health. This chain joins TRBV18 and TRBJ2-5; D is unclear. Sequencing was done on a sample of naive CD4+ T cells from blood. CDR3 sequence: CASSPKESLQETQYF. The CDR3 coding sequence is TGTGCCAGCTCACCAAAGGAGAGCCTCCAAGAGACCCAGTACTTC.